This TCR beta chain is from a study of cytomegalovirus exposure and HLA in healthy donors. Remarks on this clone: Its cognate antigen is unknown.

V trimming: 6 bases; J trimming: 4 bases; junction bases outside the gene matches: 10. Germline V gives CDR1 MNHEY, CDR2 SMNVEV (reference sequence). This CDR3 is 15 amino acids long. In the PCR, 60 Vbeta and 13 Jbeta primers were used. Assay: immunoSEQ multiplex PCR; the TCRdb copy retains only in-frame clones and omits some. The sample has some 63,000 clones; over 70% are singletons. The study, taken as a whole, reports: A link between a missense DCLRE1C variant and TCR beta V- and J-gene trimming emerged from a later analysis.

What was sequenced was PBMCs. The TCR was taken from a woman aged 40 to 55 in good health and CMV-seronegative. This chain links TRBV27 with TRBJ2-5, with 8 nucleotides matching TRBD1. CDR3 sequence reads: CASRIRGQGRETQYF. CDR3 DNA sequence: TGTGCCAGCAGAATTAGAGGACAGGGCCGAGAGACCCAGTACTTC.